A single sample gave rise to the 20 T cell receptor beta chains below, sequenced in a study of blood T cell repertoires in COVID-19. Profiled with immunoSEQ multiplex PCR; TCRdb holds only in-frame clones, not every one. The sample consists of 250,000 to 350,000 clones, around 86% of them appearing once. What was sequenced was peripheral blood. The receptors were gathered from a woman aged 40 to 50 who had recovered from COVID-19.

The chain joins TRBV2 to TRBJ2-5, with a possible D match to TRBD1 (6 bases). V lost 6 bases and J lost 5, with 16 bases in between. Per the germline V gene, CDR1 is SNHLY and CDR2 is FYNNEI. This CDR3 region has 14 residues. The chain's CDR3 is CASSTNRVSETQYF. The CDR3, as DNA: TGTGCCAGCAGCACAAACAGGGTATCGGAGACCCAGTACTTC.

This chain joins TRBV6-6 and TRBJ1-4, with TRBD1 matching 10 bases. The V gene end was trimmed by 8 bases and the J gene end by 5 bases; junction bases not matched to a gene: 8. The length of the CDR3 is 15 residues. The germline V gene has CDR1 MNHNY and CDR2 SVGAGI (reference sequence). The CDR3 region has the DNA TGTGCCAGCGGAACCGGACAGGGGGAAAATGAAAAACTGTTTTTT. Its translation is CASGTGQGENEKLFF.

The chain recombines TRBV6-1 with TRBJ2-7; TRBD1 matches 7 bases. This CDR3 is 13 amino acids long. Germline CDR1 and CDR2: MNHNS and SASEGT. The V segment lost 1 base and the J segment 4 bases; nucleotides outside the gene matches: 1. The CDR3 sequence: CASSEGGQYEQYF. The CDR3 region has the DNA TGTGCCAGCAGTGAAGGGGGACAGTACGAGCAGTACTTC.

The chain couples TRBV3-1 (or the pseudogene TRBV3-2) to TRBJ1-6, with D unresolved. CDR1 and CDR2 from the germline V gene are LGHDT and YNNKEL (reference sequence). The CDR3 covers 12 residues. Trimming cost V 6 bases and J 7 bases, with 7 bases left between them. CDR3 in amino acids: CASRGLNSPLHF. DNA of the CDR3: TGTGCCAGCAGAGGACTAAATTCACCCCTCCACTTT.

The chain recombines TRBV6-5 with TRBJ2-7; 9 bases align to TRBD2. The junction had 4 bases not matched to a gene; V was cut back by 8 bases and J by 2 bases. The germline CDR1 and CDR2 sequences are MNHEY and SVGAGI. This CDR3 is 13 amino acids long. The CDR3 is CASGGRDPYEQYF. The CDR3 coding sequence is TGTGCCAGCGGCGGGAGGGACCCCTACGAGCAGTACTTC.

V is TRBV6-5 and J is TRBJ1-1, with 7 bases matching TRBD1. J lost 8 bases, V lost 5 bases, and 5 bases had no gene match. CDR3 length equals 12 residues. Germline V gene sequence: CDR1 MNHEY, CDR2 SVGAGI. The CDR3 loop reads CASSRQGPEAFF. CDR3 sequence (DNA): TGTGCCAGCAGTCGACAGGGTCCAGAAGCTTTCTTT.

V usage is TRBV6-1 and J usage is TRBJ2-5; TRBD2 agrees at 12 bases. V lost 0 bases, J lost 5 bases, and 13 bases stayed unmatched. The CDR3 contains 19 residues. Germline CDR1 is MNHNS and CDR2 is SASEGT. CDR3 nucleotide sequence: TGTGCCAGCAGTGAAGCGACCAGAGGGAGACTAGCGGGAGTGGAGACCCAGTACTTC. It translates to CASSEATRGRLAGVETQYF.

As DNA, the CDR3 is TGTGCCGCGGGACTAGCGGCAGAGACCCAGTACTTC. As protein: CAAGLAAETQYF. This chain uses TRBV10-3 with TRBJ2-5; 11 bases agree with TRBD2. The CDR3 contains 12 residues. Germline CDR1 is ENHRY and CDR2 is SYGVKD. The junction had 3 bases not matched to a gene; V was cut back by 11 bases and J by 4 bases.

CDR3 region: CATSRGQDKERIQYF. For the CDR3, the DNA is TGTGCCACCAGCAGAGGGCAGGACAAGGAACGTATTCAGTACTTC. This chain links TRBV15 with TRBJ2-4; a weak D match, TRBD1 (5 bases). V was trimmed by 1 base and J by 10 bases, leaving 17 bases between them. CDR1 is LNHNV and CDR2 is YYDKDF in the germline V gene (reference sequence). This CDR3 contains 15 residues.

The V gene is TRBV5-1, the J gene TRBJ1-2, with D hard to call. V lost 0 bases and J 7 bases, leaving 7 bases between the germline ends. The germline CDR1 and CDR2 sequences are SGHRS and YFSETQ. The CDR3 consists of 12 residues. DNA of the CDR3: TGCGCCAGCAGCTTGGAATTCGGTGGCTACACCTTC. Translated: CASSLEFGGYTF.

The chain links TRBV5-4 to TRBJ2-7; TRBD2 aligns across 9 bases. V lost 5 bases to trimming and J lost 6 bases; unmatched junction nucleotides: 12. Per germline, CDR1 SGHNT and CDR2 YYREEE (reference sequence). The CDR3 spans 15 residues. The CDR3 loop reads CASRDVGTSISEQYF. In nucleotides, the CDR3 is TGTGCCAGCAGGGACGTGGGGACTAGCATCTCCGAGCAGTACTTC.

This clone showed up just once. This chain joins TRBV3-1 (or the pseudogene TRBV3-2) and TRBJ1-3; 7 bases agree with TRBD1. J was trimmed by 0 bases and V by 4 bases; bases with no gene match: 6. Germline loops: CDR1 LGHDT, CDR2 YNNKEL (reference sequence). The CDR3 runs to 16 residues. CDR3: CASSPRDRASGNTIYF. The CDR3 nucleotides are TGTGCCAGCAGCCCTAGAGACAGGGCCTCTGGAAACACCATATATTTT.

The rearrangement joins TRBV11-2 to TRBJ1-3; TRBD1 might be the D (5 bases). Trimming took off 3 bases at V and 5 bases at J, with 11 bases between the two ends. Germline lookup yields CDR1 SGHAT and CDR2 FQNNGV. The CDR3 has 14 residues. CDR3 amino acids: CASSLGGRRNTIYF. CDR3 nucleotide sequence: TGTGCCAGCAGCTTGGGGGGAAGACGAAACACCATATATTTT.

The genes are TRBV6-2 or TRBV6-3 and TRBJ1-4, with D perhaps matching TRBD1 (6 bases). V was trimmed by 4 bases and J by 10 bases, leaving 19 bases between them. This CDR3 has 15 amino acids. Germline V gene sequence: CDR1 MNHEY, CDR2 SVGEGT. CDR3 in DNA: TGTGCCAGCAGTTTCGACGGCAGGGGAGCTGGAAAACTGTTTTTT. This codes for CASSFDGRGAGKLFF.

The genes are TRBV6-5 and TRBJ1-1; the match to TRBD1 covers 7 bases. From germline, CDR1 is MNHEY and CDR2 SVGAGI. With V trimmed by 5 bases and J by 5 bases, 8 bases remained unmatched. CDR3 length: 14 residues. CDR3 sequence: CASSLQGWGTEAFF. The CDR3 DNA follows: TGTGCCAGCAGTCTACAGGGGTGGGGGACTGAAGCTTTCTTT.

The V call is TRBV7-8, the J call TRBJ2-1, with TRBD2 matching 10 bases. The CDR3 loop spans 16 amino acids. CDR1 and CDR2 (germline): SGHVS, FQNEAQ. V dropped 3 bases and J dropped 8; count of bases not matched to a gene: 10. Here the CDR3 DNA reads TGTGCCAGCAGCTTTATCCTGGCTAGCGGGAGAGATGAGCAGTTCTTC. This codes for CASSFILASGRDEQFF.

V gene TRBV27 combines with J gene TRBJ2-2; D remains unclear. Per germline, CDR1 MNHEY and CDR2 SMNVEV (reference sequence). The V and J ends lost 4 bases and 0 bases respectively, with 6 bases between them. This CDR3 has 14 residues. The CDR3 DNA follows: TGTGCCAGCAGTTCCCCTGCGAACACCGGGGAGCTGTTTTTT. Its translation is CASSSPANTGELFF.

This clone has only a few counts. The V call is TRBV7-3, the J call TRBJ2-2, with 7 bases that match TRBD2. This CDR3 comprises 18 residues. V lost 4 bases to trimming and J lost 2 bases; unmatched junction nucleotides: 13. Looked up from germline, CDR1 is SGHTA and CDR2 is FQGTGA. The CDR3 spells CASSSGLGRGANTGELFF. DNA of the CDR3: TGTGCCAGCAGCTCTGGGTTGGGGAGGGGCGCTAACACCGGGGAGCTGTTTTTT.

The gene calls are TRBV29-1 and TRBJ1-4; D perhaps matches TRBD1 (6 bases). The CDR3 totals 13 residues. V was pared by 7 bases and J by 7 bases, with 16 bases between. CDR1 and CDR2 (germline): SQVTM, ANQGSEA. The CDR3 coding sequence is TGCAGCGCCGAGGGGGGGCAGAGTGAAAAACTGTTTTTT. Translation: CSAEGGQSEKLFF.

Here the CDR3 reads CASSWGQGIPSYNSPLHF. As DNA, the CDR3 is TGCGCCAGCAGCTGGGGACAGGGGATCCCCTCCTATAATTCACCCCTCCACTTT. This sequence joins TRBV4-1 and TRBJ1-6; 10 positions agree with TRBD1. Germline CDR1 and CDR2: MGHRA and YSYEKL. The CDR3 contains 18 residues. V was clipped by 5 bases and J by 0 bases; unmatched bases: 7.